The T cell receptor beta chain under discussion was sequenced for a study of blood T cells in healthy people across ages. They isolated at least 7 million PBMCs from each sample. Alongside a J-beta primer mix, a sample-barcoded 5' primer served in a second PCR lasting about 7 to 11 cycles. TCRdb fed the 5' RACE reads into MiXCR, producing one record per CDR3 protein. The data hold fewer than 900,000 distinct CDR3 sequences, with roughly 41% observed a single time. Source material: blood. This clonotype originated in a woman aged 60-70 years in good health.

CDR3 DNA sequence: TGCAGTGCTCTAGCGGGAAGCGCCAACAATGAGCAGTTCTTC. Translation gives CSALAGSANNEQFF. The chain carries TRBV20-1 and TRBJ2-1, with TRBD2 matching over 9 bases. Germline-derived CDR1 and CDR2 are DFQATT and SNEGSKA (reference sequence). The CDR3 extends over 14 amino acids. V was pared by 5 bases and J by 5 bases, with 7 bases of the junction left unmatched.